Below are 7 T cell receptor beta chains sequenced from a single sample in a study of T-cell reconstitution after alpha-beta-depleted transplantation in children. Unique molecular identifiers were incorporated into the prepared TCRbeta library. TCRdb analysed the PCR reads with MiXCR anew, one entry per CDR3 protein. This sample has about 200,000 distinct CDR3 sequences, with about 14% found just once. This specimen was PBMCs from the stem cell graft donor, taken from the stem cell graft. The receptors were gathered from a human donor who donated a stem cell graft to a child with acute lymphoblastic leukemia.

This clonotype was observed a single time. This sequence joins TRBV11-2 and TRBJ2-1; D not certain. The CDR3 is 14 amino acids. Trimming took off 8 bases at V and 0 bases at J, with 11 bases between the two ends. CDR1 and CDR2 (germline): SGHAT, FQNNGV. The CDR3 DNA is TGTGCCAGCGGCTCTATCCCCTCCTACAATGAGCAGTTCTTC. It encodes CASGSIPSYNEQFF.

This clonotype appeared many times. The V call is TRBV3-1, the J call TRBJ1-3; D is ambiguous. CDR3 length: 11 amino acids. Germline V gives CDR1 LGHDT, CDR2 YNNKEL (reference sequence). V lost 2 bases to trimming and J lost 5 bases, with 1 base between them. The CDR3 region has the DNA TGTGCCAGCAGCCAAAGAAACACCATATATTTT. It translates to CASSQRNTIYF.

In this sample, this clonotype turned up many times. The rearrangement joins TRBV5-1 to TRBJ1-1, with D possibly TRBD1 on 6 matching bases. Germline CDR1 reads SGHRS; CDR2 reads YFSETQ. V was pared by 4 bases and J by 6 bases, with 16 bases between. This CDR3 region has 14 residues. The CDR3 DNA is TGCGCCAGCAGCCAAAACAGGGAGGGCGCTGAAGCTTTCTTT. Protein sequence: CASSQNREGAEAFF.

This clonotype was counted ten times or more. The gene calls are TRBV11-1 and TRBJ2-6; D is possibly TRBD1 (6 bases). The CDR3 length is 18 residues. Trimming stripped 3 bases from V and 0 bases from J, with 15 bases between. The germline gives CDR1 SGHAT, CDR2 FQDESV (reference sequence). CDR3: CASSFTPGAYSGANVLTF. The CDR3, as DNA: TGTGCCAGCAGCTTTACCCCAGGGGCTTACTCTGGGGCCAACGTCCTGACTTTC.

On this clonotype itself: An end of the junction does not agree with germline; a read error may underlie this. The chain has TRBV12-5 and TRBJ2-7; no clear D gene. The CDR3 sequence is 16 residues long. Germline V gene sequence: CDR1 LGHNT, CDR2 FRNRAP. The CDR3 sequence is CVSGLSNTGASYEQYF. The CDR3 DNA reads TGTGTTAGTGGTTTGTCTAACACCGGCGCCTCCTACGAGCAGTACTTC.

The table lists this clonotype with a few counts. The rearrangement uses TRBV12-3 or TRBV12-4 and TRBJ1-2, with D possibly being TRBD1 (5 bases). Trimming shortened V by 6 bases and J by 5 bases, and 13 bases separated the two germline ends. This CDR3 contains 13 residues. CDR3 in amino acids: CASRRLGLYGYTF. The CDR3 DNA reads TGTGCCAGCAGGAGACTGGGGCTATATGGCTACACCTTC.

The table lists this clonotype with many counts. The J gene is TRBJ2-7, the V gene TRBV5-6, with 11 bases fitting TRBD2. This CDR3 contains 15 residues. V trimming: 2 bases; J trimming: 6 bases; junction bases outside the gene matches: 7. The germline gives CDR1 SGHDT, CDR2 YYEEEE. The CDR3 nucleotides are TGTGCCAGCAGCTTACTAGCGGGAGTATCTGGCGAGCAGTACTTC. It codes for CASSLLAGVSGEQYF.